The sequence of this TCR beta chain was determined in a study of cytomegalovirus exposure and HLA in healthy donors. Study-wide results and limits: It was confirmed in vitro that a few of the CMV-associated chains were specific for CMV antigens. A later analysis linked a missense variant in DCLRE1C to the trimming of TCR beta V and J genes.

V shed 6 bases, J shed 4 bases, and the junction held 13 bases outside the gene matches. The CDR3 extends over 17 amino acids. Germline V gives CDR1 SGHTA, CDR2 FQGTGA. With regard to this clone: Its specificity is not known.

Donors consisted of healthy bone marrow donors. The primer mix had 60 Vbeta and 13 Jbeta primers. Produced via immunoSEQ multiplex PCR; TCRdb's table is partial and in-frame only. The sample records about 190,000 clones, 81% being singletons. The sequence derives from a man aged 18 to 29 in good health and CMV-seronegative. The chain joins TRBV7-3 to TRBJ2-3, with 10 bases that match TRBD2. Material: PBMCs. CDR3 sequence reads: CASSENPAGGPADTQYF. In nucleotides, the CDR3 is TGTGCCAGCAGTGAAAACCCAGCGGGAGGGCCGGCAGATACGCAGTATTTT.